This T cell receptor (beta chain) was retrieved from a study of blood T cell repertoires in COVID-19. About the research overall: T cells, B-cell-depleted T cells, or PBMCs supplied cDNA or gDNA.

Generated by immunoSEQ multiplex PCR, the TCRdb table keeps only in-frame clones and is missing some. The profile covers 250,000 or so clones, with around 84% appearing a single time and 5% to 7.5% taken by the ten largest. The CDR3 runs 14 residues. Trimming cost V 6 bases and J 8 bases, with 19 bases left between them. Germline V CDR1 and CDR2: LNHDA, SQIVND (reference sequence). This clone was seen only a few times. Those who participated ranged in age from roughly 18 to 89 years and resided in approximately 26 US areas. Each participant's cohort was designated according to participant-reported clinical history. Within 2 weeks of study entry, exposed participants had contacted a PCR-confirmed or clinician-diagnosed COVID-19 case.

This rearrangement joins TRBV19 to TRBJ1-2; the D gene is possibly TRBD1 (5 bases). Sequencing used PBMCs or T cells enriched from blood (not recorded which). This receptor was taken from a woman aged 45-65 years who had been exposed to COVID-19. CDR3 loop: CASSRGTDAGGYTF. The CDR3 DNA reads as TGTGCCAGTAGCCGAGGGACGGATGCGGGGGGCTACACCTTC.